The 28 T cell receptor beta chains below all came from one sample that was sequenced in a study of post-analysis software for immune sequencing data. Overall study results and limits: The study found TRBV5-6, TRBV5-1 and TRBV20-1 among 4 or 5 TRBV segments more frequent in patients than controls.

Prepared libraries of TCR beta cDNA carried unique molecular identifiers. TCRdb fed the PCR reads into MiXCR, producing one record per CDR3 protein. This sample has 170,000 or so distinct CDR3 sequences, with approximately 28% found just once. Antigens for these TCRs are unknown. What was sequenced was blood. Receptors were obtained from a girl aged 10-17 years with multiple sclerosis.

This clonotype was counted only a few times. The J gene is TRBJ2-7, the V gene TRBV4-1; D could derive from TRBD1 or TRBD2 (5 bases each). Trimming left V 0 bases short and J 4 bases short, with 16 bases between. Looked up from germline, CDR1 is MGHRA and CDR2 is YSYEKL. This CDR3 has 16 amino acids. CDR3 in amino acids: CASSQDGALPGYEQYF. CDR3 DNA sequence: TGCGCCAGCAGCCAAGATGGGGCGCTGCCGGGGTACGAGCAGTACTTC.

The V and J genes are TRBV9 and TRBJ2-3, with D perhaps TRBD2 (5 bases). This CDR3 is built from 12 residues. V lost 5 bases to trimming and J lost 7 bases, with 11 bases between them. Germline assignment: CDR1 SGDLS and CDR2 YYNGEE. DNA for the CDR3: TGTGCCAGCAGTTCGAGGGTAAATACGCAGTATTTT. The encoded protein is CASSSRVNTQYF.

The chain carries TRBV3-1 and TRBJ2-2; 8 bases line up with TRBD2. The J segment lost 1 base and the V segment lost 0 bases, leaving 4 bases of the junction unmatched. Germline V CDR1 and CDR2: LGHDT, YNNKEL (reference sequence). This CDR3 comprises 17 residues. Here the CDR3 reads CASSQEWAGGNTGELFF. As DNA, the CDR3 is TGTGCCAGCAGCCAAGAATGGGCGGGAGGGAACACCGGGGAGCTGTTTTTT.

This clonotype was seen a few times. The V and J genes are TRBV7-8 and TRBJ2-1, with TRBD2 matching 7 bases. Germline trimming cut 3 bases from V and 15 bases from J; bases unmatched to any gene: 5. From germline, CDR1 is SGHVS and CDR2 FQNEAQ. The CDR3 is 11 amino acids. For the CDR3, the DNA is TGTGCCAGCAGCTTCAGGACTAGGTTGTTCTTC. Its translation: CASSFRTRLFF.

For this clonotype: This clone may be a read error of a much larger clone one base away. The chain combines TRBV27 with TRBJ2-3; TRBD1 aligns across 8 bases. The length of the CDR3 is 13 residues. Looked up from germline, CDR1 is MNHEY and CDR2 is SMNVEV (reference sequence). Here the CDR3 reads CTSSFTGGDTQYF. The CDR3 nucleotides are TGTACCAGCAGTTTTACAGGGGGAGATACGCAGTATTTT.

The chain recombines TRBV4-1 with TRBJ1-1; D is ambiguous. The length of the CDR3 is 12 residues. Trimming left V 7 bases short and J 2 bases short, with 8 bases between. Germline V gene sequence: CDR1 MGHRA, CDR2 YSYEKL. In nucleotides, the CDR3 is TGCGCCAGCAACGAGGGTAACACTGAAGCTTTCTTT. Translated, it gives CASNEGNTEAFF.

The chain recombines TRBV12-5 with TRBJ2-7; 8 nucleotides match TRBD2. The CDR3 runs to 15 residues. Looked up from germline, CDR1 is LGHNT and CDR2 is FRNRAP. The V and J ends lost 7 bases and 2 bases, in that order; junction bases with no gene match: 10. CDR3 nucleotide sequence: TGTGCTAGTGCCCCACTAGCGGTGGGACCCTACGAGCAGTACTTC. Its translation: CASAPLAVGPYEQYF.

The chain recombines TRBV5-1 with TRBJ2-3; no firm D call. The germline V gene has CDR1 SGHRS and CDR2 YFSETQ. There are 15 residues in the CDR3. V gave up 4 bases and J gave up 4 bases, with 16 bases separating them. CDR3 residues: CASSRGVKTADTQYF. The CDR3 region has the DNA TGCGCCAGCAGCCGTGGGGTGAAAACGGCAGATACGCAGTATTTT.

The gene calls are TRBV5-1 and TRBJ2-1; the match to TRBD2 covers 12 bases. The CDR3 runs 17 residues. CDR1 is SGHRS and CDR2 is YFSETQ in the germline V gene. With 4 bases clipped from V and 0 bases from J, the junction kept 5 bases outside the gene matches. The CDR3 DNA follows: TGCGCCAGCAGCATAGGGACTAGCGGGCTCTCCTACAATGAGCAGTTCTTC. This codes for CASSIGTSGLSYNEQFF.

A single count supports this clonotype. The rearrangement links TRBV12-3 or TRBV12-4 to TRBJ2-5; unclear D gene. The CDR3 has 13 amino acids. V lost 7 bases and J lost 0, with 9 bases in between. The CDR3 nucleotides read TGTGCCAGCACCTCAAGCCACCAAGAGACCCAGTACTTC. It specifies CASTSSHQETQYF.

The V gene is TRBV7-2, the J gene TRBJ1-1, with unresolved D. The CDR3 sequence is 14 residues long. Between the trimmed V and J ends, which lost 5 bases and 1 base, there was a span of 11 bases. The V gene's germline CDR1 is SGHTA and CDR2 FQGNSA. The CDR3 coding sequence is TGTGCCAGCAGCCCGACCCTAGGGAACACTGAAGCTTTCTTT. Its translation: CASSPTLGNTEAFF.

The chain is built from TRBV18 and TRBJ1-1; D gene ambiguous. The V end lost 11 bases, the J end lost 2 bases, and 15 bases lay between the germline ends. The CDR3 length is 13 residues. The germline gives CDR1 KGHSH, CDR2 LQKENI. Here the CDR3 reads CAGLKGFNTEAFF. The CDR3 nucleotides read TGTGCCGGGCTCAAAGGATTTAACACTGAAGCTTTCTTT.

This clonotype was counted at least ten times. The rearrangement joins TRBV20-1 to TRBJ2-3; tentative D call: TRBD2 (5 bases). The germline V gene encodes CDR1 DFQATT and CDR2 SNEGSKA (reference sequence). V gave up 3 bases and J gave up 1 base, with 14 bases separating them. The CDR3 runs 15 residues. The CDR3 spells CSARDSALGTDTQYF. In DNA form, the CDR3 reads TGCAGTGCTAGGGATAGCGCACTTGGCACAGATACGCAGTATTTT.

In this sample, this clonotype turned up a few times. The genes are TRBV5-1 and TRBJ2-1, with TRBD1 identical over 7 bases. V dropped 3 bases and J dropped 4; count of bases not matched to a gene: 10. Germline CDR1 is SGHRS and CDR2 is YFSETQ. This CDR3 region has 16 residues. CDR3 residues: CASSSNFGTAYNEQFF. The CDR3 region has the DNA TGCGCCAGCAGCTCCAACTTTGGGACAGCTTACAATGAGCAGTTCTTC.

The table lists this clonotype with a few counts. The chain carries TRBV9 and TRBJ1-4; tentative D call: TRBD1 (5 bases). V lost 4 bases and J lost 8, with 15 bases in between. The germline V gene has CDR1 SGDLS and CDR2 YYNGEE. The CDR3 consists of 14 residues. As DNA, the CDR3 is TGTGCCAGCAGCCCTATGGGGGGTAACGAAAAACTGTTTTTT. Its protein product is CASSPMGGNEKLFF.

This clonotype was detected only a few times. This rearrangement joins TRBV6-1 to TRBJ2-7; no firm D call. The CDR3 extends over 15 amino acids. Germline values: CDR1 MNHNS, CDR2 SASEGT. V lost 3 bases to trimming and J lost 3 bases, with 15 bases between them. The CDR3 here is CASSDGMWSGYEQYF. The CDR3 DNA sequence: TGTGCCAGCAGTGATGGTATGTGGTCCGGCTACGAGCAGTACTTC.

This clonotype has a count of ten or more. The chain employs TRBV29-1 and TRBJ2-3; no clear D. CDR1 and CDR2 (germline): SQVTM, ANQGSEA. This CDR3 contains 12 residues. V lost 0 bases, J lost 11 bases, and 12 bases lay in between. For the CDR3, the DNA is TGCAGCGTTGAAGAACCTGATCGGGTGCAGTATTTT. This sequence encodes CSVEEPDRVQYF.

The chain joins TRBV7-2 to TRBJ1-4; maybe TRBD1 (5 bases). The CDR3 consists of 14 residues. V lost 5 bases, J lost 8 bases, and 15 bases lay in between. Germline loops: CDR1 SGHTA, CDR2 FQGNSA. For the CDR3, the DNA is TGTGCCAGCAGCCCACAGGTCACGGGGGAAAAACTGTTTTTT. Protein product: CASSPQVTGEKLFF.

This clonotype turned up a few times. V usage is TRBV28 and J usage is TRBJ1-5; D unresolved. Germline CDR1 is MDHEN and CDR2 is SYDVKM. Trimming cost V 3 bases and J 5 bases, with 8 bases left between them. This CDR3 contains 13 residues. The CDR3 region is CASSLELDQPQHF. The CDR3, as DNA: TGTGCCAGCAGTTTGGAACTCGATCAGCCCCAGCATTTT.

The V call is TRBV27, the J call TRBJ1-5; 7 bases map to TRBD1. The CDR3 spans 13 residues. Germline lookup yields CDR1 MNHEY and CDR2 SMNVEV (reference sequence). The J segment lost 7 bases and the V segment lost 3 bases, leaving 3 bases of the junction unmatched. The DNA for the CDR3 is TGTGCCAGCAGTTTTATACAGGGGCAGCCCCAGCATTTT. This sequence encodes CASSFIQGQPQHF.

The chain couples TRBV9 to TRBJ2-5; no clear D. The tail of the sequence fits TRBJ2-7 better, so the J call may be wrong. CDR3 length: 13 residues. Germline V gene data show CDR1 as SGDLS and CDR2 as YYNGEE. The CDR3 is CASNPDGNYEQYF. The DNA of the CDR3 is TGTGCCAGCAACCCAGACGGAAACTACGAGCAGTACTTC.

Turning to this clonotype: A read error is possible here, since a much larger clone lies one base away. The V gene is TRBV27, the J gene TRBJ2-7; 7 positions match TRBD2. From germline, CDR1 is MNHEY and CDR2 SMNVEV (reference sequence). CDR3 length: 13 amino acids. Germline trimming cut 8 bases from V and 5 bases from J; bases unmatched to any gene: 9. The CDR3 DNA follows: TGTGCCAGCGGGTGGACGGGAGGCCACGAGCAGTACTTC. Translation gives CASGWTGGHEQYF.

The chain combines TRBV29-1 with TRBJ1-2, with D perhaps matching TRBD1 (5 bases). The CDR3 totals 16 residues. With 3 bases removed from V and 8 bases from J, the gap between germline ends came to 25 bases. Germline V gene sequence: CDR1 SQVTM, CDR2 ANQGSEA. CDR3 protein: CSVEGGDVGQGSGYTF. As DNA, the CDR3 is TGCAGCGTTGAGGGGGGGGACGTTGGCCAAGGTTCCGGCTACACCTTC.

This clonotype was counted ten times or more. The rearrangement links TRBV6-5 to TRBJ2-5; D tentatively reads TRBD1 or TRBD2 (5 bases each). This CDR3 is built from 16 residues. Trimming left V 2 bases short and J 4 bases short, with 17 bases between. Germline V gives CDR1 MNHEY, CDR2 SVGAGI. CDR3 in DNA: TGTGCCAGCAGTTACGCCTCGGGACGCCAGGGAGAGACCCAGTACTTC. Amino acids: CASSYASGRQGETQYF.

This clonotype was found many times. The rearrangement joins TRBV15 to TRBJ2-5; D not certain. The germline V gene has CDR1 LNHNV and CDR2 YYDKDF (reference sequence). The germline V and J ends were trimmed by 1 base and 7 bases, with 13 bases remaining between them. There are 14 residues in the CDR3. CDR3 DNA sequence: TGTGCCACCAGCAGAGTAAGGGCCGAAGGGACCCAGTACTTC. Protein: CATSRVRAEGTQYF.

This clonotype was detected a few times. The chain recombines TRBV7-9 with TRBJ1-2; D is uncertain. The CDR3 length is 14 residues. V was shortened by 5 bases and J by 3 bases, with 13 bases between the two germline ends. Germline V CDR1 and CDR2: SEHNR, FQNEAQ (reference sequence). As DNA, the CDR3 is TGTGCCAGCAGCGCTCCCCCCAAGGACTATGGCTACACCTTC. Translating it yields CASSAPPKDYGYTF.

The chain employs TRBV5-1 and TRBJ2-2; 9 bases map to TRBD2. Trimming removed 4 bases from V and 4 bases from J; junction bases left unmatched: 11. The CDR3 is 17 residues long. Germline V gives CDR1 SGHRS, CDR2 YFSETQ. Here the CDR3 DNA reads TGCGCCAGCAGCCCCCAGGCCGGGACTAGCCCCACCGGGGAGCTGTTTTTT. Amino acid sequence: CASSPQAGTSPTGELFF.

This chain links TRBV4-2 with TRBJ1-1; D unresolved. The CDR3 is made up of 15 amino acids. Germline-derived CDR1 and CDR2 are LGHNA and YNFKEQ. Trimming stripped 4 bases from V and 0 bases from J, with 12 bases between. As DNA, the CDR3 is TGTGCCAGCAGCCGAGGAAGCGGAATGAACACTGAAGCTTTCTTT. Translation: CASSRGSGMNTEAFF.